The T cell receptor beta chain under discussion was sequenced for a study of blood T cell repertoires in COVID-19. The germline CDR1 and CDR2 sequences are SGHRS and YFSETQ. The CDR3 contains 14 residues. V was cut by 2 bases and J by 0 bases, with 6 bases left in between. Profiled with immunoSEQ multiplex PCR; TCRdb holds only in-frame clones, not every one. This sample has some 250,000 clones, with around nine tenths found just once. The chain is built from TRBV5-1 and TRBJ1-3; unclear D gene. The source is a woman between 65 and 79 years old with active or convalescent COVID-19. Source material: peripheral blood. The CDR3 reads CASSFGSSGNTIYF. For the CDR3, the DNA is TGCGCCAGCAGCTTCGGGAGCTCTGGAAACACCATATATTTT.